Many counts were recorded for the clone carrying this T cell receptor (beta chain). The antigen remains unidentified. This entry belongs to a study of neurological immune-mediated disorders. Points from the study as a whole: Expansion of TCR clones was greatest in HTLV-1-associated myelopathy and smallest in multiple sclerosis, where it fell below that of healthy controls.

From the 5' RACE reads, TCRdb called clonotypes with MiXCR, one entry per CDR3 protein. The data show some 61,000 distinct CDR3 sequences, 3% to 5% seen once. V shed 5 bases and J 0 bases; nucleotides not matched to a gene: 9. CDR1 DFQATT and CDR2 SNEGSKA come from the germline V gene (reference sequence). The CDR3 has 15 residues. Stored at -80 C, 2 million PBMCs were the source of the unsorted libraries. J is TRBJ2-7 and V is TRBV20-1; 8 bases align to TRBD1. Material for sequencing was PBMCs. The TCR originated in a man aged 25 to 40 with multiple sclerosis. This CDR3 is CSAENRDRFSYEQYF. The CDR3 nucleotides are TGCAGTGCTGAGAACCGGGACAGGTTCTCCTACGAGCAGTACTTC.